This is a list of T cell receptor beta chains from one sample in a study of blood T cell repertoires in COVID-19. Clones were read by immunoSEQ multiplex PCR, and TCRdb kept only the in-frame ones, dropping some. Among tens of thousands of clones listed, 90% were seen once. The sequenced material came from peripheral blood. These receptors all come from a woman in her 50s in a cohort sampled during active COVID-19. The CDR3 runs from the conserved cysteine through the conserved F or W. The D gene is left open where the match is weak. Where a row states a size, it is once, few, many or the class of an expanded clone; other rows omit it.

j_call | v_call | d_call | clone_size | cdr3_nt | cdr3_aa
TRBJ1-3 | TRBV10-3 | NA | NA | TGTGCCACCCTATCGGGGGGTCCCTCTGGAAACACCATATATTTT | CATLSGGPSGNTIYF
TRBJ1-4 | TRBV9 | TRBD1 | NA | TGTGCCAGCAGCCGGACAGGCTATACCCTGAAGACTAATGAAAAACTGTTTTTT | CASSRTGYTLKTNEKLFF
TRBJ1-1 | TRBV5-4 | TRBD1 | NA | TGTGCCAGCAGGGCGGGACAGCTGAACACTGAAGCTTTCTTT | CASRAGQLNTEAFF
TRBJ1-1 | TRBV6-5 | NA | NA | TGTGCCAGCAGCCTAGTGGGGGAGGGGAACACTGAAGCTTTCTTT | CASSLVGEGNTEAFF
TRBJ2-7 | TRBV29-1 | TRBD2 | NA | TGCAGCCCCGAGGATGCGGGGACTAGCCTCAGTGGGGAGCAGTACTTC | CSPEDAGTSLSGEQYF
TRBJ2-7 | TRBV5-1 | TRBD2 | NA | TGCGCCAGCAGGTCCATCGGGGGGGACGGGCAGTACTTC | CASRSIGGDGQYF
TRBJ1-1 | TRBV6-5 | TRBD1 | NA | TGTGCCAGCAGCCTAGACAGGGTCCGCACTGAAGCTTTCTTT | CASSLDRVRTEAFF
TRBJ1-1 | TRBV29-1 | NA | NA | TGCAGCGTTGCGCCACAGGGATCAAGGACTGAAGCTTTCTTT | CSVAPQGSRTEAFF
TRBJ2-5 | TRBV28 | TRBD1 | NA | TGTGCCAGCAGTTTATGGGGGGACAGTTCAGGTGATGAGACCCAGTACTTC | CASSLWGDSSGDETQYF
TRBJ2-5 | TRBV3-1/TRBV3-2 | NA | NA | TGTGCCAGCAGCCAATCCCTAGCCCAAGAGACCCAGTACTTC | CASSQSLAQETQYF
TRBJ1-1 | TRBV18 | NA | NA | TGTGCCAGCTCACCATCAGGGGAGGGGAACACTGAAGCTTTCTTT | CASSPSGEGNTEAFF
TRBJ2-7 | TRBV24-1 | TRBD1 | once | TGTGCCACCAGTGACCGGGGGACAGGTCTTCACTACGAGCAGTACTTC | CATSDRGTGLHYEQYF
TRBJ1-2 | TRBV5-6 | NA | NA | TGTGCCAGCAGCTTAAAGGGGCGCAGGTATGGCTACACCTTC | CASSLKGRRYGYTF
TRBJ2-1 | TRBV7-9 | TRBD2 | NA | TGTGCCAGCAGCTCCGGTAAGCGGGAGGTTTATGGCAATGAGCAGTTCTTC | CASSSGKREVYGNEQFF
TRBJ2-2 | TRBV18 | NA | NA | TGTGCCAGCTCACCTCGGGCCCTCGAGGGCGGGGAGCTGTTTTTT | CASSPRALEGGELFF
TRBJ2-1 | TRBV5-1 | NA | NA | TGCGCCAGCAGGTCGTCAGCGGAGCCCTACAATGAGCAGTTCTTC | CASRSSAEPYNEQFF
TRBJ1-1 | TRBV10-2 | TRBD1 | NA | TGCGCCAGCAGTTGGGACAGGAACACTGAAGCTTTCTTT | CASSWDRNTEAFF
TRBJ2-1 | TRBV15 | TRBD2 | NA | TGTGCCACCAGCAGAGATTCGGCGGGAGCCAATGAGCAGTTCTTC | CATSRDSAGANEQFF
TRBJ1-5 | TRBV30 | NA | NA | TGTGCCTGGAGTGTGGGAGGGGGTAATCAGCCCCAGCATTTT | CAWSVGGGNQPQHF
TRBJ2-3 | TRBV28 | TRBD2 | NA | TGTGCCAGCAGTTCGACTAGCGGGCAAGGGGCAGATACGCAGTATTTT | CASSSTSGQGADTQYF
TRBJ2-5 | TRBV30 | NA | NA | TGTGCCTGGAGTCGTAGCGCTCGTGAGACCCAGTACTTC | CAWSRSARETQYF
TRBJ1-3 | TRBV18 | NA | NA | TGTGCCAGCTCACCAGACAGTTCTGGAAACACCATATATTTT | CASSPDSSGNTIYF
TRBJ2-7 | TRBV29-1 | TRBD2 | NA | TGCAGCGTTGAAGGGACTAGCGGGGCTAGGTACGAGCAGTACTTC | CSVEGTSGARYEQYF
TRBJ2-7 | TRBV6-5 | TRBD2 | NA | TGTGCCAGCAGTTACGATGCTAGCGGGAATTACGAGCAGTACTTC | CASSYDASGNYEQYF
TRBJ2-1 | TRBV27 | TRBD1 | NA | TGTGCCAGTAATTCCGGGACAGGGGTGTGGAATGAGCAGTTCTTC | CASNSGTGVWNEQFF
TRBJ2-5 | TRBV9 | NA | NA | TGTGCCAGCAGCCCCCACCCCCTAGGGGGAGAGACCCAGTACTTC | CASSPHPLGGETQYF
TRBJ2-1 | TRBV28 | TRBD2 | NA | TGTGCCAGCAATCTAGGCGGGGAGGGCAATGAGCAGTTCTTC | CASNLGGEGNEQFF
TRBJ1-1 | TRBV19 | NA | NA | TGTGCCAGTACTTTATACACTGAAGCTTTCTTT | CASTLYTEAFF
TRBJ2-1 | TRBV6-5 | NA | NA | TGTGCCAGCAGTTTGGTAGCGCCAGCCTACAATGAGCAGTTCTTC | CASSLVAPAYNEQFF
TRBJ1-2 | TRBV7-3 | NA | NA | TGTGCCAGCAGCCCCGGGGACTCCCGAGCTAACTATGGCTACACCTTC | CASSPGDSRANYGYTF
TRBJ2-2 | TRBV9 | NA | NA | TGTGCCAGCAGCGTTAACCCTAGAGGCGCGAACACCGGGGAGCTGTTTTTT | CASSVNPRGANTGELFF
TRBJ1-6 | TRBV14 | NA | NA | TGTGCCAGCAGCCATCCTGGAGGGCCCCTCCACTTT | CASSHPGGPLHF
TRBJ1-5 | TRBV6-5 | NA | NA | TGTGCCAGCAGAGCCTATAGCAATCAGCCCCAGCATTTT | CASRAYSNQPQHF
TRBJ1-4 | TRBV15 | TRBD1 | NA | TGTGCCACCAGCAGGGACAGGGGGCCTGAAAAACTGTTTTTT | CATSRDRGPEKLFF
TRBJ2-4 | TRBV10-3 | NA | once | TGTGCCATCAGTGCAGACAATGAAAACATTCAGTACTTC | CAISADNENIQYF
TRBJ1-2 | TRBV5-1 | NA | NA | TGCGCCAGCGGCTCAGGGGAGAACTATGGCTACACCTTC | CASGSGENYGYTF
TRBJ2-7 | TRBV5-5 | NA | NA | TGTGCCAGCAGCCATCGGGGGACCTACGAGCAGTACTTC | CASSHRGTYEQYF
TRBJ1-3 | TRBV3-1/TRBV3-2 | NA | NA | TGTGCCAGCAGCCCGACCCTTCAGGGGGGAAACACCATATATTTT | CASSPTLQGGNTIYF
TRBJ2-7 | TRBV2 | NA | NA | TGTGCCAGCAGTGAATGGGTAGCAGAGCAGTACTTC | CASSEWVAEQYF
TRBJ2-2 | TRBV18 | TRBD2 | NA | TGTGCCAGCTCACCACCGCAGAGCCTCGGACTAGCGTCTGGGGAGCTGTTTTTT | CASSPPQSLGLASGELFF
TRBJ1-1 | TRBV10-3 | NA | NA | TGTGCCATCGGGGGCAGTAAGAACACTGAAGCTTTCTTT | CAIGGSKNTEAFF
TRBJ1-5 | TRBV27 | TRBD1 | NA | TGTGCCAGCAGTTGGACAGGGGCGAGGCATCAGCCCCAGCATTTT | CASSWTGARHQPQHF
TRBJ2-2 | TRBV28 | TRBD1 | NA | TGTGCCAGCACCAAGGGGGCGAGTACCGGGGAGCTGTTTTTT | CASTKGASTGELFF
TRBJ2-2 | TRBV6-4 | NA | NA | TGTGCCAGAGGACACTCGAACACCGGGGAGCTGTTTTTT | CARGHSNTGELFF
TRBJ2-7 | TRBV19 | NA | NA | TGTGCCAGTAGTATAGGGCTAGAGACCTCCTACGAGCAGTACTTC | CASSIGLETSYEQYF
TRBJ2-1 | TRBV19 | NA | NA | TGTGCCAGTAGAGACACACTCAATGAGCAGTTCTTC | CASRDTLNEQFF
TRBJ2-7 | TRBV27 | NA | NA | TGTGCCAGCAGTTTATCGAGCCCGGGTTTTTTCGGGGAGCAGTACTTC | CASSLSSPGFFGEQYF
TRBJ2-7 | TRBV29-1 | TRBD1 | few | TGCAGCGCTTCGACAGGGGGCTACGAGCAGTACTTC | CSASTGGYEQYF
TRBJ1-2 | TRBV30 | NA | NA | TGTGCCTGGAGTGTATCCCGGTCCTACACCTTC | CAWSVSRSYTF
TRBJ1-2 | TRBV10-2 | NA | NA | TGCGCCAGCAGTGACAGGCCCAACTATGGCTACACCTTC | CASSDRPNYGYTF
TRBJ2-7 | TRBV29-1 | TRBD2 | NA | TGCAGCGTGAGCGGGAGGAGCTCCTACGAGCAGTACTTC | CSVSGRSSYEQYF
TRBJ2-1 | TRBV27 | NA | NA | TGTGCCAGCAGTTTGGACACATACAATGAGCAGTTCTTC | CASSLDTYNEQFF
TRBJ2-7 | TRBV19 | TRBD1 | NA | TGTGCCAGTAGTATTCACCACGCTCCAGGGGGCCCCGAGCAGTACTTC | CASSIHHAPGGPEQYF
TRBJ2-7 | TRBV3-1/TRBV3-2 | NA | NA | TGTGCCAGCAGCCGCGGAGGGAGCTCCTACGAGCAGTACTTC | CASSRGGSSYEQYF
TRBJ2-1 | TRBV5-1 | NA | NA | TGCGCCAGTGGCCGGACAGAGGGTCCCAATGAGCAGTTCTTC | CASGRTEGPNEQFF